The 12 T cell receptor beta chains in this list originate from one sample, sequenced in a study of chemoradiotherapy in HPV16-positive cancers. Generated by immunoSEQ multiplex PCR, the TCRdb table keeps only in-frame clones and is missing some. The sample shows about 53,000 clones, 90% of them seen only once. Specimen: blood, collected from a patient who underwent chemoradiotherapy. The receptor set was obtained from a human donor with HPV-associated anogenital cancer.

V and J are TRBV19 and TRBJ1-5; no reliable D call. The germline V and J ends were trimmed by 1 base and 0 bases, with 7 bases remaining between them. The germline CDR1 and CDR2 sequences are LNHDA and SQIVND (reference sequence). The CDR3 has 15 residues. CDR3: CASSIVGYSNQPQHF. CDR3 in DNA: TGTGCCAGTAGTATAGTGGGCTATAGCAATCAGCCCCAGCATTTT. Full variable domain (outside the CDR3, taken from reference TRBV19 and TRBJ1-5): DGGITQSPKYLFRKEGQNVTLSCEQNLNHDAMYWYRQDPGQGLRLIYYSQIVNDFQKGDIAEGYSVSREKKESFPLTVTSAQKNPTAFYLCASSIVGYSNQPQHFGDGTRLSIL.

About this clone: Other DNA sequences in this specimen translate into the identical CDR3. The V gene is TRBV30, the J gene TRBJ2-1; 7 bases are a match to TRBD1. Trimming took 0 bases from V and 10 from J; bases not matched to a gene: 12. The CDR3 has 15 residues. From germline, CDR1 is GTSNPN and CDR2 SVGIG (reference sequence). The CDR3 sequence: CAWSVLGYRGNEQFF. The CDR3 DNA reads as TGTGCCTGGAGTGTACTGGGCTACAGGGGTAACGAGCAGTTCTTC.

The chain uses TRBV7-8 and TRBJ1-5; weak D call: TRBD1 (5 bases). V dropped 0 bases and J dropped 5 bases, with 8 bases sitting between them. The germline gives CDR1 SGHVS, CDR2 FQNEAQ. The CDR3 has 14 amino acids. The CDR3 DNA follows: TGTGCCAGCAGCTTAGCTGGGGGGTATCAGCCCCAGCATTTT. It is translated as CASSLAGGYQPQHF. The variable domain in full, with the rest retrieved from reference TRBV7-8 and TRBJ1-5, is GAGVSQSPRYKVAKRGQDVALRCDPISGHVSLFWYQQALGQGPEFLTYFQNEAQLDKSGLPSDRFFAERPEGSVSTLKIQRTQQEDSAVYLCASSLAGGYQPQHFGDGTRLSIL.

This clone was counted once. The same CDR3 arises from other DNA sequences in this sample as well. V and J are TRBV5-1 and TRBJ1-6; D not certain. The CDR3 has 14 amino acids. V lost 2 bases, J lost 7 bases, and 10 bases lay in between. Germline CDR1 reads SGHRS; CDR2 reads YFSETQ. The CDR3 region is CASSFETANSPLHF. Here the CDR3 DNA reads TGCGCCAGCAGCTTCGAGACCGCCAATTCACCCCTCCACTTT.

The chain carries TRBV10-3 and TRBJ1-5; the D is unclear. The CDR3 covers 13 residues. Trimming stripped 4 bases from V and 5 bases from J, with 9 bases between. CDR1 and CDR2 (germline): ENHRY, SYGVKD. CDR3 coding DNA: TGTGCCATCAGTGTAAAGGAAGATCAGCCCCAGCATTTT. Residues: CAISVKEDQPQHF.

The chain is built from TRBV30 and TRBJ2-7; D call uncertain. The germline V gene has CDR1 GTSNPN and CDR2 SVGIG (reference sequence). The CDR3 consists of 13 residues. The ends were cut back, 6 bases at V and 0 bases at J, with 12 bases in the middle. This CDR3 is CACSPTHSYEQYF. CDR3 coding DNA: TGTGCCTGCAGCCCGACACACTCCTACGAGCAGTACTTC. The full variable domain, its missing parts supplied by reference TRBV30 and TRBJ2-7, is SQTIHQWPATLVQPVGSPLSLECTVEGTSNPNLYWYRQAAGRGLQLLFYSVGIGQISSEVPQNLSASRPQDRQFILSSKKLLLSDSGFYLCACSPTHSYEQYFGPGTRLTVT.

This sequence joins TRBV4-2 and TRBJ1-2; 9 bases map to TRBD1. Germline-derived CDR1 and CDR2 are LGHNA and YNFKEQ. The junction had 9 bases not matched to a gene; V was cut back by 4 bases and J by 6 bases. The CDR3 contains 15 residues. The CDR3 spells CASSRSAGQGDGYTF. The CDR3 nucleotides read TGTGCCAGCAGCCGATCGGCGGGACAGGGCGATGGCTACACCTTC.

The chain combines TRBV2 with TRBJ1-2; D might be TRBD1 (6 bases). Germline loops: CDR1 SNHLY, CDR2 FYNNEI. The CDR3 has 12 residues. V lost 6 bases to trimming and J lost 7 bases, with 12 bases between them. In DNA form, the CDR3 reads TGTGCCAGCAGGGAAACAGGGAGTGGCTACACCTTC. It yields the protein CASRETGSGYTF.

Concerning this clone itself: Since the CDR3 does not end with the conserved phenylalanine or tryptophan, this likely comes from a read error. The gene calls are TRBV6-1 and TRBJ1-2; D may be TRBD1 (5 bases). V lost 2 bases and J lost 6, with 10 bases in between. CDR3 length: 13 amino acids. The V gene's germline CDR1 is MNHNS and CDR2 SASEGT. The CDR3 reads CASSERQGDGYTL. CDR3 DNA: TGTGCCAGCAGTGAACGGCAGGGCGATGGCTACACCCTC.

The chain links TRBV6-5 to TRBJ1-2; 7 nucleotides agree with TRBD1. CDR3 length equals 13 residues. Trimming at V came to 5 bases and at J to 4 bases, leaving 4 bases not matched to a gene. Germline loops: CDR1 MNHEY, CDR2 SVGAGI. In DNA, the CDR3 is TGTGCCAGCAGTGATTCAGGGGGCTATGGCTACACCTTC. Protein product: CASSDSGGYGYTF.

This chain connects TRBV5-6 to TRBJ2-5, with D uncertain. Trimming left V 4 bases short and J 2 bases short, with 9 bases between. CDR1 SGHDT and CDR2 YYEEEE come from the germline V gene. The CDR3 contains 13 residues. CDR3 coding DNA: TGTGCCAGCAGCCTACCTCCTCAAGAGACCCAGTACTTC. Translation gives CASSLPPQETQYF.

On this clone: The junction departs from germline at one end; a sequencing error may be responsible. The chain combines TRBV2 with TRBJ2-1; D is uncertain. Germline lookup yields CDR1 SNHLY and CDR2 FYNNEI. The CDR3 runs 14 residues. The CDR3 nucleotides read TGTGCCAGCAGTGAATCTGCTCCCGGCTTAAATACGGTCTTC. Its protein product is CASSESAPGLNTVF.